The next 30 T cell receptor beta chains were all read from a single sample in a study of tumor-infiltrating lymphocytes in primary liver carcinoma. cDNA specific to TCR beta was made from 450 to 500 ng of total RNA, with a constant-region primer employed for priming. Nested multiplex PCR, run for three rounds with slightly modified ARM-PCR, yielded TCR beta libraries. TRBV1-TRBV30 forward and Cbeta reverse primers drove the first two roughly 10-cycle rounds. MiXCR, run by TCRdb on the multiplex PCR reads, gives a single entry per CDR3 protein. The sample consists of some 180,000 distinct CDR3 sequences, 50% to 75% of them appearing once. Germline DNA was also extracted, and blood RNA was taken from unsorted whole blood. Sequences were obtained from peripheral blood. These receptors all stem from a man in his forties with primary liver carcinoma and hepatitis B virus infection.

With respect to this clonotype: Since a much larger clone is just one base distant, this may be a read error. The chain is built from TRBV4-1 and TRBJ2-7; possibly TRBD1 for D (6 bases). From germline, CDR1 is MGHRA and CDR2 YSYEKL. There are 13 residues in the CDR3. The CDR3 region is CASSLDRNYEKYF. CDR3 coding DNA: TGCGCCAGCAGCCTTGACAGGAACTACGAGAAGTACTTC.

The chain employs TRBV20-1 and TRBJ2-5; D unresolved. The CDR3 consists of 12 residues. Per the germline V gene, CDR1 is DFQATT and CDR2 is SNEGSKA (reference sequence). The V gene lost 6 bases and the J gene lost 1 base, with 9 bases spanning the gap. CDR3 amino acids: CSATRTQETQYF. The CDR3 DNA is TGCAGTGCGACTCGGACCCAAGAGACCCAGTACTTC.

The genes are TRBV5-1 and TRBJ2-5, with D possibly being TRBD1 (5 bases). The germline gives CDR1 SGHRS, CDR2 YFSETQ. This CDR3 contains 14 residues. V shed 1 base and J shed 3 bases, with 10 bases lying between them. CDR3 DNA: TGCGCCAGCAGCTTGTTGCAGGGTAAAGAGACCCAGTACTTC. Translated, it gives CASSLLQGKETQYF.

This clonotype was seen ten or more times. The V gene is TRBV6-5, the J gene TRBJ2-3, with 8 bases matching TRBD1. J lost 1 base, V lost 6 bases, and 3 bases had no gene match. CDR1 and CDR2 from the germline V gene are MNHEY and SVGAGI. CDR3 size: 14 residues. CDR3 amino acids: CASSRGQGTDTQYF. In DNA form, the CDR3 reads TGTGCCAGCAGCCGGGGACAGGGCACAGATACGCAGTATTTT.

The chain is built from TRBV4-2 and TRBJ2-1; D may be TRBD2 (5 bases). V was trimmed by 4 bases and J by 12 bases, leaving 13 bases between them. Germline V gene lookup returns CDR1 LGHNA and CDR2 YNFKEQ. CDR3 size: 12 residues. This CDR3 reads CASSRVTSGQFF. The CDR3 bases are TGTGCCAGCAGCCGAGTCACGAGCGGGCAGTTCTTC.

On this clonotype itself: One end of the junction fails to match germline, which may point to a read error. This rearrangement joins TRBV11-1 to TRBJ2-7, with D hard to call. The CDR3 consists of 15 residues. Germline-derived CDR1 and CDR2 are SGHAT and FQDESV (reference sequence). The CDR3 region is CANSLETSVFYEQYF. The CDR3 coding sequence is TGTGCCAACAGCTTAGAAACAAGTGTCTTCTACGAGCAGTACTTC.

This clonotype was counted only a few times. A much larger clone is a single base away; this may be a read error. CDR3 loop: CASNLDRTAEAFF. The CDR3 nucleotides are TGTGCCAGCAACTTAGATCGGACTGCGGAAGCTTTCTTT. V is TRBV11-2 and J is TRBJ1-1; D uncertain. Germline V gene sequence: CDR1 SGHAT, CDR2 FQNNGV. CDR3 length: 13 residues.

Notes on this clonotype: The CDR3 does not end in the conserved phenylalanine or tryptophan, so this is likely a read error. The chain employs TRBV4-2 and TRBJ1-2, with D unresolved. Germline V gene lookup returns CDR1 LGHNA and CDR2 YNFKEQ. V dropped 1 base and J dropped 7 bases, with 7 bases sitting between them. CDR3 length equals 12 residues. The CDR3 coding sequence is TGTGCCAGCAGCCAAGGGACGAGTGGCTACACCTCC. Protein product: CASSQGTSGYTS.

A word on this clonotype: The CDR3 end shows no conserved phenylalanine or tryptophan, and so a read error is likely. The rearrangement links TRBV6-5 to TRBJ1-2, with D uncertain. The CDR3 spans 15 residues. Germline V gene sequence: CDR1 MNHEY, CDR2 SVGAGI. V was trimmed by 7 bases and J by 1 base, leaving 16 bases between them. This CDR3 reads CASKREVWDNYGYTL. The CDR3 coding sequence is TGTGCCAGCAAGAGGGAGGTGTGGGATAACTATGGCTACACCCTC.

V gene TRBV12-3 or TRBV12-4 combines with J gene TRBJ2-4; 7 bases align to TRBD1. J was trimmed by 3 bases and V by 0 bases; bases with no gene match: 8. The CDR3 runs 17 residues. CDR3 DNA sequence: TGTGCCAGCAGTTTAGCAGGACAGGTCCAGGGCAAAAACATTCAGTACTTC. This translates into CASSLAGQVQGKNIQYF.

A word on this clonotype: Given a much more abundant clone one base away, this may be a read error. V is TRBV30 and J is TRBJ2-1; TRBD2 agrees at 12 bases. This CDR3 contains 15 residues. The trim removed 3 bases at V and 8 bases at J, leaving 8 bases unmatched. CDR1 and CDR2 (germline): GTSNPN, SVGIG (reference sequence). The CDR3 region is CAWSPGTSGCHEQFF. CDR3 nucleotides: TGTGCCTGGAGCCCCGGGACTAGCGGGTGCCATGAGCAGTTCTTC.

There are a few counts of this clonotype. The gene calls are TRBV29-1 and TRBJ2-3; 11 bases agree with TRBD2. Trimming took 7 bases from V and 4 from J; bases not matched to a gene: 10. The CDR3 spans 15 residues. Per germline, CDR1 SQVTM and CDR2 ANQGSEA. The CDR3 nucleotides are TGCAGCGCCCCACTAGCGGGAGACCCCGCAGATACGCAGTATTTT. Protein: CSAPLAGDPADTQYF.

As regards this clonotype: Given a much more abundant clone one base away, this may be a read error. The rearrangement joins TRBV11-2 to TRBJ1-3; D uncertain. The ends were cut back, 10 bases at V and 1 base at J, with 20 bases in the middle. CDR3 length: 16 residues. In germline, CDR1 is SGHAT, CDR2 FQNNGV. The CDR3 DNA sequence: TGTGCCACCCACCGACTACTGAACAGTTCTGGAAACACCATATATTTT. It is translated as CATHRLLNSSGNTIYF.

Worth noting for this clonotype: A read error is possible here, since a much larger clone lies one base away. The chain employs TRBV12-3 or TRBV12-4 and TRBJ2-7; 9 nucleotides align to TRBD2. The V gene end was trimmed by 5 bases and the J gene end by 3 bases; junction bases not matched to a gene: 2. The CDR3 has 13 residues. CDR3 sequence (DNA): TGTGCCAGCAGTAAGACTAGCGGCTACGAGCAGTACTTC. Translated, it gives CASSKTSGYEQYF.

The rearrangement links TRBV6-1 to TRBJ2-1; 10 bases are a match to TRBD2. This CDR3 has 20 residues. The germline V gene encodes CDR1 MNHNS and CDR2 SASEGT. Trimming at V came to 5 bases and at J to 0 bases, leaving 16 bases not matched to a gene. CDR3 bases: TGTGCCAGCAGTCTACGGACTAGCGGCGTTATCAGTGCCTCCTACAATGAGCAGTTCTTC. Translating gives CASSLRTSGVISASYNEQFF.

The chain employs TRBV2 and TRBJ1-2; D uncertain. The germline V and J ends were trimmed by 5 bases and 8 bases, with 24 bases remaining between them. The CDR3 is 16 amino acids. The germline V gene encodes CDR1 SNHLY and CDR2 FYNNEI. The CDR3 nucleotides are TGTGCCAGCAGTTCCCGTGCAACGGCGGAGGGCTGGGGCTACACCTTC. Translation: CASSSRATAEGWGYTF.

Comments on this clonotype: This may be a read error: a much more frequent sequence differs by one nucleotide. The chain links TRBV6-1 to TRBJ2-3; no reliable D call. Germline lookup yields CDR1 MNHNS and CDR2 SASEGT. The CDR3 runs to 14 residues. The CDR3 loop is CAISGRANSDTQYF. CDR3 coding DNA: TGTGCCATCAGTGGCCGGGCGAATTCAGATACGCAGTATTTT.

Comments on this clonotype: One end of the junction varies from germline; a read error may be responsible. The rearrangement joins TRBV5-4 to TRBJ2-2; 7 bases line up with TRBD2. The CDR3 spans 14 residues. The V gene's germline CDR1 is SGHNT and CDR2 YYREEE (reference sequence). The DNA of the CDR3 is TGTGCCACCACCTCTGGGGAGGGCACCGGGGAGCTGTTATTT. Protein sequence: CATTSGEGTGELLF. Combining the CDR3 with reference TRBV5-4 and TRBJ2-2 gives the whole variable domain ETGVTQSPTHLIKTRGQQVTLRCSSQSGHNTVSWYQQALGQGPQFIFQYYREEENGRGNFPPRFSGLQFPNYSSELNVNALELDDSALYLCATTSGEGTGELLFGEGSRLTVL.

The chain recombines TRBV12-3 or TRBV12-4 with TRBJ1-1; the D gene is possibly TRBD1 (6 bases). Trimming cost V 3 bases and J 5 bases, with 13 bases left between them. The CDR3 consists of 14 residues. CDR3 DNA sequence: TGTGCCAGCAGTTTTGGGGGGCGAAGGACTGAAGCTTTCTTT. It yields the protein CASSFGGRRTEAFF.

A word on this clonotype: A much more abundant neighbour one base away suggests this may be a read error. This chain connects TRBV10-2 to TRBJ2-6; weak D call: TRBD2 (6 bases). The CDR3 is 16 residues long. Germline assignment: CDR1 WSHSY and CDR2 SAAADI. CDR3 sequence reads: CASSEDGDSEANVLTF. The DNA of the CDR3 is TGCGCCAGCAGTGAGGACGGGGACTCTGAGGCCAACGTCCTGACTTTC.

The V gene is TRBV5-6, the J gene TRBJ2-3; TRBD1 might be the D (7 bases). Germline CDR1 is SGHDT and CDR2 is YYEEEE. The CDR3 covers 16 residues. V was pared by 0 bases and J by 4 bases, with 15 bases between. The CDR3 nucleotides read TGTGCCAGCAGCTTGGATACCCTCAGGGGGGCAGATACGCAGTATTTT. Protein product: CASSLDTLRGADTQYF.

This chain links TRBV6-5 with TRBJ1-4, with 7 bases that match TRBD1. Germline V CDR1 and CDR2: MNHEY, SVGAGI. After removal of 2 bases from V and 0 bases from J, the junction contained 6 bases not matched to a gene. The CDR3 is 17 residues long. In DNA, the CDR3 is TGTGCCAGCAGTTACAGCAGGGGGAGTGCAACTAATGAAAAACTGTTTTTT. Amino acids: CASSYSRGSATNEKLFF.

The gene calls are TRBV10-3 and TRBJ2-7; D is perhaps TRBD2 (6 bases). Trimming took 3 bases from V and 2 from J, leaving 11 bases between them. This CDR3 has 14 amino acids. Germline CDR1 reads ENHRY; CDR2 reads SYGVKD. The CDR3 reads CAISDGGATYEQYF. The DNA for the CDR3 is TGTGCCATCAGTGACGGCGGGGCTACCTACGAGCAGTACTTC.

With regard to this clonotype: This could be a read error, since a much larger clone is one nucleotide away. This chain links TRBV29-1 with TRBJ2-7, with D possibly matching TRBD1 (5 bases). CDR3 length: 13 amino acids. CDR1 and CDR2 (germline): SQVTM, ANQGSEA. V was cut by 8 bases and J by 2 bases, with 16 bases left in between. The CDR3 bases are TGCAGCATCCGACAGAGTGCCGCCTACGAGCAGTACTTC. Encoded protein: CSIRQSAAYEQYF.

Concerning this clonotype itself: A read error may be the cause here, since a much bigger clone is one base away. The chain links TRBV29-1 to TRBJ2-6, with a possible D match to TRBD1 (5 bases). The CDR3 runs 15 residues. Germline V gives CDR1 SQVTM, CDR2 ANQGSEA. CDR3 in amino acids: CIVASGNTGANVLTF. The CDR3 DNA reads TGCATCGTTGCCTCAGGGAATACTGGGGCCAACGTCCTGACTTTC.

This clonotype was observed a few times. The chain has TRBV6-1 and TRBJ1-1; tentative D call: TRBD1 (5 bases). The CDR3 runs 14 residues. From germline, CDR1 is MNHNS and CDR2 SASEGT. The V end was cut by 5 bases, the J end by 4 bases, with 14 bases between. In DNA form, the CDR3 reads TGTGCCAGCAGTAGATACACGGGGGGCACTGAAGCTTTCTTT. As protein: CASSRYTGGTEAFF.

The V gene is TRBV28, the J gene TRBJ1-2; 7 bases align to TRBD1. The CDR3 is 15 residues long. The germline V gene encodes CDR1 MDHEN and CDR2 SYDVKM. V lost 4 bases and J lost 7; bases outside the gene matches: 12. The CDR3 coding sequence is TGTGCCAGCAGTTCCCTACAGGGGCGTATTACTGGCTACACCTTC. This sequence encodes CASSSLQGRITGYTF.

This clonotype occurred many times. This chain uses TRBV7-8 with TRBJ1-5; no definite D call. V shed 2 bases and J shed 9 bases, with 8 bases lying between them. The length of the CDR3 is 12 residues. Germline CDR1 SGHVS, CDR2 FQNEAQ. DNA for the CDR3: TGTGCCAGCAGCTTATGGTCCGGGCCCCAGCATTTT. Encoded protein: CASSLWSGPQHF.

As regards this clonotype: The final CDR3 position lacks the conserved phenylalanine or tryptophan, pointing to a likely read error. J is TRBJ2-5 and V is TRBV29-1; possible D gene TRBD2, 6 bases. The germline V gene encodes CDR1 SQVTM and CDR2 ANQGSEA. Trimming stripped 7 bases from V and 3 bases from J, with 15 bases between. This CDR3 spans 13 amino acids. CDR3 DNA sequence: TGCAGCGCTGAGGGACTTAATAAAGAGACCCAGTACTCC. Its translation is CSAEGLNKETQYS.

The chain carries TRBV6-6 and TRBJ2-7, with TRBD2 as a possible D gene (6 bases). Germline-derived CDR1 and CDR2 are MNHNY and SVGAGI (reference sequence). The CDR3 length is 16 residues. The V and J ends lost 4 bases and 2 bases respectively, with 18 bases between them. Here the CDR3 reads CASSSMEGQGPYEQYF. The CDR3 DNA sequence: TGTGCCAGCAGTTCCATGGAGGGGCAAGGGCCCTACGAGCAGTACTTC.